This TCR beta chain was recorded in a study of blood T cell repertoires in COVID-19. Study context: Some COVID-19 samples were acute and others convalescent; all came from the United States, Italy and Spain. PBMCs, B-cell-depleted T cells, or T cells provided the cDNA or gDNA that made up the material.

CDR3 size: 14 residues. Unmatched junction bases numbered 2, after V lost 1 base and J lost 6 bases. CDR1 and CDR2 (germline): SGHAT, FQNNGV. Authors' processing steps: Amplifying reference gene primers gave estimates of nucleated cell counts. Clones were sequenced by immunoSEQ multiplex PCR, and TCRdb holds only the in-frame ones, with some missing. From that table come the V and J calls and clone size; the DNA was used to work out D and trimming. The data contain about 290,000 clones, around 90% of them singletons. The gene calls are TRBV11-2 and TRBJ1-2; 10 bases line up with TRBD1. The clonotype comes from a woman aged 35 to 49 who had recovered from COVID-19. The material sequenced was peripheral blood. The CDR3 is CASSLAGQGDGYTF. CDR3 sequence (DNA): TGTGCCAGCAGCTTAGCCGGACAGGGGGATGGCTACACCTTC.